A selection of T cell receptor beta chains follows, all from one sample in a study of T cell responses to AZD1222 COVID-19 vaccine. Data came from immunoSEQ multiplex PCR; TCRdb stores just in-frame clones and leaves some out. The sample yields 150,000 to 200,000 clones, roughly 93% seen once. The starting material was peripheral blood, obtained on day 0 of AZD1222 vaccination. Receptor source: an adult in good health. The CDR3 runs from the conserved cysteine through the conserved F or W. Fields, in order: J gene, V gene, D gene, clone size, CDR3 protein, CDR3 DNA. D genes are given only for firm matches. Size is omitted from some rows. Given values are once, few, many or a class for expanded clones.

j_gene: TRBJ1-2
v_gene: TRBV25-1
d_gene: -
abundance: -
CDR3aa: CASSELGDLDGYTF
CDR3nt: TGTGCCAGCAGTGAATTAGGGGATCTCGATGGCTACACCTTC

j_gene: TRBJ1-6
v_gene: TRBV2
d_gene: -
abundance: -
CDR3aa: CASSVRDPYNSPLHF
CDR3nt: TGTGCCAGCAGTGTGAGGGACCCATATAATTCACCCCTCCACTTT

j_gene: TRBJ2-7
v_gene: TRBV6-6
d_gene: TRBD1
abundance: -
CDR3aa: CASSRDRGTYEQYF
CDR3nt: TGTGCCAGCAGCCGGGACAGGGGGACCTACGAGCAGTACTTC

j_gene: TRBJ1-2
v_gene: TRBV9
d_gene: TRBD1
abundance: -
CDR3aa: CASSGRGQMNYGYTF
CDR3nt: TGTGCCAGCAGCGGGAGGGGGCAGATGAACTATGGCTACACCTTC

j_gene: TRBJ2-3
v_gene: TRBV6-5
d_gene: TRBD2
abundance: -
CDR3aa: CASSRGGRGTQYF
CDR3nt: TGTGCCAGCAGTCGGGGGGGCCGGGGTACGCAGTATTTT

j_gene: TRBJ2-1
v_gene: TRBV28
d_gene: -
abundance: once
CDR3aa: CASKLGLQYNEQFF
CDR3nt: TGTGCCAGCAAGCTAGGTTTACAGTACAATGAGCAGTTCTTC

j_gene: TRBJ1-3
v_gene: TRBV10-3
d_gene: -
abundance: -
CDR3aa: CAISESMYRSSGNTIYF
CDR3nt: TGTGCCATCAGTGAGTCGATGTACAGGTCGTCTGGAAACACCATATATTTT

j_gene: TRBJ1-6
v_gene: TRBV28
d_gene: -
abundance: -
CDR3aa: CASSLTGLNNSPLHF
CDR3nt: TGTGCCAGCAGTTTAACGGGTCTAAATAATTCACCCCTCCACTTT

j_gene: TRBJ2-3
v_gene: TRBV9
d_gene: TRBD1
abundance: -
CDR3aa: CASSAGIQGAEDTQYF
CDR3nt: TGTGCCAGCAGCGCCGGAATACAGGGGGCCGAAGATACGCAGTATTTT

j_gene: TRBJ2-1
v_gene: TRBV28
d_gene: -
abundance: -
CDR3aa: CASSNMLWGEESSYNEQFF
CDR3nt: TGTGCCAGCAGTAACATGCTATGGGGAGAGGAGAGCTCCTACAATGAGCAGTTCTTC

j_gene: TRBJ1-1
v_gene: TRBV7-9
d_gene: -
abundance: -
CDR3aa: CASMDSRSTEAFF
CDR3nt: TGTGCCAGTATGGACAGTAGGAGCACTGAAGCTTTCTTT

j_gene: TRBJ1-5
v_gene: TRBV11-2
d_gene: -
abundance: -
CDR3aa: CASSFTNGNQPQHF
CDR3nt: TGTGCCAGCAGCTTTACCAATGGCAATCAGCCCCAGCATTTT

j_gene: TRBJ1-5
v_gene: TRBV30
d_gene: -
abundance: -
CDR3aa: CAWSEPPREPQHF
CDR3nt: TGTGCCTGGAGTGAGCCACCCAGGGAACCCCAGCATTTT

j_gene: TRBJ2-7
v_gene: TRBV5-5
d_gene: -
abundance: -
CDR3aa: CASSRGTNSYEQYF
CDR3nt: TGTGCCAGCAGCCGCGGGACAAATTCCTACGAGCAGTACTTC

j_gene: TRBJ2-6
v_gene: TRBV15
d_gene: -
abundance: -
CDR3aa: CATSNTGANVLTF
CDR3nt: TGTGCCACCAGCAATACTGGGGCCAACGTCCTGACTTTC

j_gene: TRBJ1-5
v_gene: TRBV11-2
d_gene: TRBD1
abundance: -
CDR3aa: CASRPGQVNQPQHF
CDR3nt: TGTGCCAGCAGACCCGGACAGGTAAATCAGCCCCAGCATTTT

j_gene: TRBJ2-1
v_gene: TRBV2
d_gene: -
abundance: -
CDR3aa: CASRRASINEQFF
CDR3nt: TGTGCCAGCCGGCGCGCAAGCATCAATGAGCAGTTCTTC

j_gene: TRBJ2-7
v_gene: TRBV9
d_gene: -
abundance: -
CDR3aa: CASSLRGSDSYEQYF
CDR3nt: TGTGCCAGCAGCCTTCGAGGATCGGACTCCTACGAGCAGTACTTC

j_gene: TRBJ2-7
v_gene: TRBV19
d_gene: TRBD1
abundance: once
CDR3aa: CASSIAPGQYYEQYF
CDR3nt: TGTGCCAGTAGTATTGCCCCGGGACAGTATTACGAGCAGTACTTC

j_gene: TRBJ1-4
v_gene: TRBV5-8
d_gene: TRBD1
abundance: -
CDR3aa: CASSLGQATNEKLFF
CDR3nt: TGTGCCAGCAGCTTAGGACAGGCAACTAATGAAAAACTGTTTTTT

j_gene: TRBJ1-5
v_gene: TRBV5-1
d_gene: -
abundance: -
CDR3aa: CASSLGGDSNQPQHF
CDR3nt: TGCGCCAGCAGCTTGGGTGGGGACAGCAATCAGCCCCAGCATTTT

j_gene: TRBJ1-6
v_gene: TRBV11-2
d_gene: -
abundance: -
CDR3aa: CASRGYFGGSSPLHF
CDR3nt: TGTGCCAGCAGGGGATATTTCGGAGGGAGTTCACCCCTCCACTTT

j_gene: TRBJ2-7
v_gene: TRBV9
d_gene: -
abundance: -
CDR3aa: CASSVVAGKPYEQYF
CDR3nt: TGTGCCAGCAGCGTAGTTGCAGGTAAGCCCTACGAGCAGTACTTC

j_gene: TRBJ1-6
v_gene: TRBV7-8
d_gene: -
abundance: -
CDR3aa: CASSLGGSPGEPSYNSPLHF
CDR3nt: TGTGCCAGCAGCTTAGGAGGCTCACCTGGGGAGCCCTCCTATAATTCACCCCTCCACTTT

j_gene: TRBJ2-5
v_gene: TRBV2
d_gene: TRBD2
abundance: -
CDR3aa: CATLKRGGRETQYF
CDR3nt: TGTGCCACCCTGAAGCGGGGGGGTCGGGAGACCCAGTACTTC

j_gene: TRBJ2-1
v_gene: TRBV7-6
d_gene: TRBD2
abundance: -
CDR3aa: CASSNMRGSSYNEQFF
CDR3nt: TGTGCCAGCAGCAATATGCGGGGGAGCTCCTACAATGAGCAGTTCTTC

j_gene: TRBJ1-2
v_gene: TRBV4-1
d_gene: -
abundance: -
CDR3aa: CASSPLGKTDAWNYGYTF
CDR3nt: TGCGCCAGCAGCCCTCTAGGGAAGACCGACGCCTGGAACTATGGCTACACCTTC

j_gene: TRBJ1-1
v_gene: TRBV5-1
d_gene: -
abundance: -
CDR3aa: CASSFRPAQGSAEAFF
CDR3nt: TGCGCCAGCAGCTTCCGCCCCGCACAGGGATCGGCTGAAGCTTTCTTT

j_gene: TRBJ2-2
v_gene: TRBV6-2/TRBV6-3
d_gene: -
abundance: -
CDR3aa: CASSYQLALTGELFF
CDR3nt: TGTGCCAGCAGTTACCAACTAGCTTTGACCGGGGAGCTGTTTTTT

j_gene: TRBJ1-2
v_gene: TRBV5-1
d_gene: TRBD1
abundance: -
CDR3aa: CASSLARQGTYGYTF
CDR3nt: TGCGCCAGCAGCTTGGCTAGACAGGGGACGTATGGCTACACCTTC

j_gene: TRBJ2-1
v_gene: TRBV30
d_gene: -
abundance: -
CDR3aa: CAWSVGSGIDEQFF
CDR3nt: TGTGCCTGGAGTGTAGGGTCAGGGATCGATGAGCAGTTCTTC

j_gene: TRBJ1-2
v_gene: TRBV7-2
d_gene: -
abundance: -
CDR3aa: CASSVNGYGYTF
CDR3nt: TGTGCCAGCAGCGTTAATGGCTATGGCTACACCTTC

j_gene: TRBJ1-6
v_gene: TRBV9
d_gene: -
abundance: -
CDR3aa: CASSVEGFGSPLHF
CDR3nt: TGTGCCAGCAGCGTAGAAGGGTTCGGGTCACCCCTCCACTTT